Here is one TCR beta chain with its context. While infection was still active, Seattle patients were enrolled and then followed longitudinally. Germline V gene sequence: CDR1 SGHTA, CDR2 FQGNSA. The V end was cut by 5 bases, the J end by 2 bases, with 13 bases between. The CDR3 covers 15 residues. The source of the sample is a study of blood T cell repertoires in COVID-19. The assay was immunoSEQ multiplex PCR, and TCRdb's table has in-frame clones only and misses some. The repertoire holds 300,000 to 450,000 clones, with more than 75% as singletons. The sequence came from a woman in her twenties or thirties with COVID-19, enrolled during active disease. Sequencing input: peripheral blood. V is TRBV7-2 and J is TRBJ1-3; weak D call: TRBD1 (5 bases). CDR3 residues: CASSVQTGPGNTIYF. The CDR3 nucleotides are TGTGCCAGCAGCGTCCAAACAGGCCCTGGAAACACCATATATTTT.